This T cell receptor (gamma chain) was recovered during a study of Vδ1+ human thymocytes. Sequences come from RNA converted to cDNA by reverse transcription. The CDR3 regions were amplified by multiplex PCR from V-gene primers to a constant-region primer. TCRdb re-called the multiplex PCR reads via CATT. The data contain roughly 30,000 gamma-chain clones, about a fifth of them singletons. Details on this clone: Its matching antigen is unknown.

Per germline, CDR1 EGSNGY and CDR2 YDSYNSKV. This CDR3 has 14 residues. The ends lost 4 bases at V and 3 bases at J; junction bases unmatched: 9. General study findings and limits: In the thymus, TRG and TRD repertoires looked highly polyclonal with Gaussian CDR3 lengths.

Sequenced input: Vdelta1+ gamma-delta thymocytes from the thymus. As for subset: FACS-sorted CD3+ TCRalphabeta- TCRVdelta1+ TCRVdelta2- thymocytes. This sequence originates from a boy younger than two who had congenital heart surgery. The genes are TRGV2 and TRGJ1 or TRGJ2. For the CDR3, the DNA is TGTGCCACCTGGGATGGAAGGGCTTATTATAAGAAACTCTTT. Protein product: CATWDGRAYYKKLF.